What follows describes a single TCR beta chain. This CDR3 has 13 residues. The V end lost 4 bases, the J end lost 3 bases, and 10 bases lay between the germline ends. Participant-given clinical history determined each cohort assignment. The sample belongs to a study of blood T cell repertoires in COVID-19. At the level of the study: PBMCs, B-cell-depleted T cells, or T cells were the source of the cDNA or gDNA that made up the material.

The repertoire was sequenced with immunoSEQ multiplex PCR; TCRdb's copy has only in-frame clones and lacks some. The data show around 130,000 clones, roughly four fifths seen once. This chain connects TRBV12-3 or TRBV12-4 to TRBJ2-7; weak D call: TRBD1 (5 bases). The receptor's source is a man aged 25-40 years who had recovered from COVID-19. Sequencing input: PBMCs or T cells enriched from blood (not recorded which). CDR3 in amino acids: CASSYPGFYEQYF. CDR3 nucleotides: TGTGCCAGCAGTTACCCAGGGTTCTACGAGCAGTACTTC.